The rows below give T cell receptor beta chains drawn from one sample of a study of T-cell memory formation after mild COVID-19. TCRdb passed the 5' RACE reads through MiXCR, listing each CDR3 protein once. The repertoire consists of roughly 280,000 distinct CDR3 sequences, with around 8% occurring once and the leading ten covering under 25%. The specimen was PBMCs or a T cell subset sorted from them (not recorded which). The receptors derive from a man younger than 35 who had mild COVID-19 (a few samples of this study predate the infection). Cell type and time point are not known. Each CDR3 is given with its conserved first and last residue. The D gene is left open where the match is weak. Rows may omit the clone size; those that give it use once, few, many or a size class.

j_call v_call d_call clone_size cdr3_nt cdr3_aa
TRBJ2-3 TRBV5-6 . . TGTGCCAGCAGCTATCGACGGAGCACAGATACGCAGTATTTT CASSYRRSTDTQYF
TRBJ2-3 TRBV4-3 . few TGCGCCAGCAGCCATCGATTAGGGGTCCCCCGCACAGATACGCAGTATTTT CASSHRLGVPRTDTQYF
TRBJ2-3 TRBV12-3/TRBV12-4 . . TGTGCCAGCAGTTTATCCGCTAATACGCAGTATTTT CASSLSANTQYF
TRBJ1-5 TRBV6-2/TRBV6-3 . few TGTGCCACGGGCCCGCAGCATAGCAATCAGCCCCAGCATTTT CATGPQHSNQPQHF
TRBJ2-5 TRBV6-5 . . TGTGCCAGCAGTTACAGGGGCTTTCGGGGCGGGGAGACCCAGTACTTC CASSYRGFRGGETQYF
TRBJ2-3 TRBV7-2 . . TGTGCCAGCAGCGGGGCGGCAGATACGCAGTATTTT CASSGAADTQYF
TRBJ2-1 TRBV5-1 . . TGCGCCAGCAGCTTGCAGGGGGGGACCTACAATGAGCAGTTCTTC CASSLQGGTYNEQFF
TRBJ2-2 TRBV6-5 . many TGTGCCAGCAGTTACACCTTTAGCCCATACACCGGGGAGCTGTTTTTT CASSYTFSPYTGELFF
TRBJ2-2 TRBV12-3/TRBV12-4 . few TGTGCCAGCAGTTTAGCAGGGAGATCCGGGGAGCTGTTTTTT CASSLAGRSGELFF
TRBJ2-5 TRBV5-1 . many TGCGCCAGCAGCTCCCAGGGGGGAGCAACGGGCGAGACCCAGTACTTC CASSSQGGATGETQYF
TRBJ2-7 TRBV6-2/TRBV6-3 . . TGTGCCAGCAGTTCTCGACGACAGAAGCACCCCTACGAGCAGTACTTC CASSSRRQKHPYEQYF
TRBJ2-1 TRBV25-1 . few TGTGCCAGCAGTGGACATTCCGAGGGGCCCTACAATGAGCAGTTCTTC CASSGHSEGPYNEQFF
TRBJ2-7 TRBV4-3 . . TGCGCCAGCAGCCAATTACTCGCGGGGACCTACGAGCAGTACTTC CASSQLLAGTYEQYF
TRBJ2-3 TRBV11-1 TRBD1 . TGTGCCAGCAGCTTTAGGACAGGAGCTACCACAGATACGCAGTATTTT CASSFRTGATTDTQYF
TRBJ1-6 TRBV2 TRBD1 few TGTGCCAGCACCCTTCCACCGGGACAGGGATCGGCACCCCTCCACTTT CASTLPPGQGSAPLHF
TRBJ1-5 TRBV7-9 TRBD1 many TGTGCCAGCAGCTTGGGGCAGGGGGGTCAGCCCCAGCATTTT CASSLGQGGQPQHF
TRBJ2-3 TRBV20-1 . . TGCAGTGCTGTGGACAGTACCACAGATACGCAGTATTTT CSAVDSTTDTQYF
TRBJ1-3 TRBV3-1 TRBD1 few TGTGCCAGCAGCCCGGAGGGAGGGGGCAGCTTTGGAAACACCATATATTTT CASSPEGGGSFGNTIYF
TRBJ2-3 TRBV7-2 TRBD2 . TGTGCCAGCAGCTCCATTACTAGCGGTCACACAGATACGCAGTATTTT CASSSITSGHTDTQYF
TRBJ2-3 TRBV15 TRBD2 . TGTGCCACCAGTGGAGCGGGGGGTATAGATACGCAGTATTTT CATSGAGGIDTQYF
TRBJ2-7 TRBV12-3/TRBV12-4 . . TGTGCCAGCAGTTTAGAAGTGAGCGAGCAGTACTTC CASSLEVSEQYF
TRBJ2-2 TRBV6-5 TRBD2 few TGTGCCAGCAGTGCCTTGGCCGGGACTAGCGGGGGGTCTAGGACCGGGGAGCTGTTTTTT CASSALAGTSGGSRTGELFF
TRBJ2-5 TRBV6-5 . . TGTGCCAGCAGTTACTCCCCGGGCCAAGAGACCCAGTACTTC CASSYSPGQETQYF
TRBJ1-2 TRBV20-1 . few TGCAGTGCTAGACTAACAACCTATGGCTACACCTTC CSARLTTYGYTF
TRBJ2-3 TRBV18 TRBD2 . TGTGCCAGCTCACCCGCGGGACTAGCGGGGAGCGATACGCAGTATTTT CASSPAGLAGSDTQYF
TRBJ2-1 TRBV5-6 . many TGTGCCAGCAGCGGTCCGGCTTATTACAATGAGCAGTTCTTC CASSGPAYYNEQFF
TRBJ2-1 TRBV5-1 TRBD2 many TGCGCCAGCAGCTTGGGAGTCGGGGGGGCCAGTGATGAGCAGTTCTTC CASSLGVGGASDEQFF
TRBJ2-3 TRBV20-1 TRBD2 few TGCAGTGCGGAGGCGGGGGGAAGCACAGATACGCAGTATTTT CSAEAGGSTDTQYF
TRBJ2-7 TRBV3-1 . . TGTGCCAGCAGCCTCAACCCGAGACTCATAGGATACGAGCAGTACTTC CASSLNPRLIGYEQYF
TRBJ1-2 TRBV20-1 . few TGCAGTGCTCCTTCCTCCGGGACCCCCTATGGCTACACCTTC CSAPSSGTPYGYTF
TRBJ2-6 TRBV7-2 . few TGTGCCGGAAGTGGGGACTCTGGGGCCAACGTCCTGACTTTC CAGSGDSGANVLTF
TRBJ1-2 TRBV6-5 . few TGTGCCAGCAGTTACTCGAATGGGATGGGTGGCTACACCTTC CASSYSNGMGGYTF
TRBJ2-1 TRBV9 . few TGTGCCAGCAGCGTAGACGGGACTCTCTACAATGAGCAGTTCTTC CASSVDGTLYNEQFF
TRBJ2-1 TRBV11-2 TRBD2 . TGTGCCAGCAGCTCGCAGCCTAGCGGGGCTTACTACAATGAGCAGTTCTTC CASSSQPSGAYYNEQFF
TRBJ1-1 TRBV4-1 . many TGCGCCAGCAGCCAAGATCGCCGTGTTCGGACACTAGAAGCTTTCTTT CASSQDRRVRTLEAFF